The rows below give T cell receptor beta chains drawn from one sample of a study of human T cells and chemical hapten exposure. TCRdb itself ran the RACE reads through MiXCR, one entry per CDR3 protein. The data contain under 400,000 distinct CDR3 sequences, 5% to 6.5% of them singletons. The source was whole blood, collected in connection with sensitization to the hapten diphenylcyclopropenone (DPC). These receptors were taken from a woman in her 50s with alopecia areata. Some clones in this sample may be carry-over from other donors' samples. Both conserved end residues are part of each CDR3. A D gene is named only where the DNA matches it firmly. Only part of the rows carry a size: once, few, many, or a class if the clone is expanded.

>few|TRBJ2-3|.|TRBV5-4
CASSPPGAATDTQYF
TGTGCCAGCAGCCCGCCAGGGGCAGCGACAGATACGCAGTATTTT
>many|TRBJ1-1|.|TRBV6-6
CASTNDGTSNTEAFF
TGTGCCAGCACCAACGATGGGACCTCGAACACTGAAGCTTTCTTT
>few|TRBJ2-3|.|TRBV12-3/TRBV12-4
CASSPSSSTDTQYF
TGTGCCAGCAGCCCTTCTTCCTCCACAGATACGCAGTATTTT
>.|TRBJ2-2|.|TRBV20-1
CSAKRPTSGNTGELFF
TGCAGTGCTAAACGACCGACCTCCGGAAACACCGGGGAGCTGTTTTTT
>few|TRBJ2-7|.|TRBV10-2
CASSDGRQYF
TGCGCCAGCAGTGATGGAAGGCAGTACTTC
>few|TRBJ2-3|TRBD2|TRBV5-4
CASSIDPLTSGSGTQYF
TGTGCCAGCAGCATCGACCCCCTGACTAGCGGGAGTGGTACGCAGTATTTT
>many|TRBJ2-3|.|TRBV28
CASSFGGASSTDTQYF
TGTGCCAGCAGTTTTGGAGGAGCTTCTAGCACAGATACGCAGTATTTT
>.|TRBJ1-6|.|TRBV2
CASTSENSPLHF
TGTGCCAGCACTTCGGAAAATTCACCCCTCCACTTT
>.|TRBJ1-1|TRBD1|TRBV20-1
CSALDRVNTEAFF
TGCAGTGCTCTGGACAGGGTGAACACTGAAGCTTTCTTT
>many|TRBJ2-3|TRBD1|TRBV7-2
CASSGTGTGTQYF
TGTGCCAGCAGCGGAACTGGGACAGGGACGCAGTATTTT
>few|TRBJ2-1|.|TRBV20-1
CSARDVGGTSYNEQFF
TGCAGTGCTAGAGATGTAGGCGGGACATCCTACAATGAGCAGTTCTTC
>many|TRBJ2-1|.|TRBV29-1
CSVAGRLYNEQFF
TGCAGCGTTGCTGGCAGGTTGTACAATGAGCAGTTCTTC
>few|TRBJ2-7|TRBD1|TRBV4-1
CATSQTGTGFYEQYF
TGCGCCACCTCCCAAACCGGGACAGGGTTCTACGAGCAGTACTTC
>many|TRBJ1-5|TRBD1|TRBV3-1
CASSQAQGGQPQHF
TGTGCCAGCAGCCAAGCCCAGGGGGGTCAGCCCCAGCATTTT
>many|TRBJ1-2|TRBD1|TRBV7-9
CASSLGRDRTNYGYTF
TGTGCCAGCAGTCTAGGGAGGGACAGAACTAACTATGGCTACACCTTC
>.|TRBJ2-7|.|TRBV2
CASSIRVGGYEQYF
TGTGCCAGCAGTATCCGGGTAGGGGGCTACGAGCAGTACTTC
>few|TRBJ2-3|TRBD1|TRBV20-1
CSATRTGEGTDTQYF
TGCAGTGCTACCCGAACAGGGGAAGGCACAGATACGCAGTATTTT
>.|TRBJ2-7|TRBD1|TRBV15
CATSRTGGEGEQYF
TGTGCCACCAGCAGGACAGGGGGCGAGGGGGAGCAGTACTTC
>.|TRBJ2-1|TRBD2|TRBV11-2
CASSEPGLAYNEQFF
TGTGCCAGCAGTGAACCGGGACTAGCTTACAATGAGCAGTTCTTC
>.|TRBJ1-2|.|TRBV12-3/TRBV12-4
CASSRTGAVF
TGTGCCAGCAGTAGGACGGGGGCCGTCTTC
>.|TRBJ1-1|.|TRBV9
CASSVGASWGTEAFF
TGTGCCAGCAGCGTCGGGGCATCCTGGGGTACTGAAGCTTTCTTT
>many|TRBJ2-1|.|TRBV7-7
CASSLEVGAGNEQFF
TGTGCCAGCAGCTTAGAAGTGGGAGCTGGGAATGAGCAGTTCTTC
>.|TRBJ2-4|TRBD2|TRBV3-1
CASSTLAGDLAKNIQYF
TGTGCCAGCAGCACCCTAGCGGGAGATCTAGCCAAAAACATTCAGTACTTC
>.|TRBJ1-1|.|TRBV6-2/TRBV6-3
CASRFLGGITEAFF
TGTGCCAGCAGGTTCCTGGGAGGGATCACTGAAGCTTTCTTT
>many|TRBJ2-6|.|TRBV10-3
CAITRGGTAGANVLTF
TGTGCCATCACCCGAGGGGGGACGGCTGGGGCCAACGTCCTGACTTTC